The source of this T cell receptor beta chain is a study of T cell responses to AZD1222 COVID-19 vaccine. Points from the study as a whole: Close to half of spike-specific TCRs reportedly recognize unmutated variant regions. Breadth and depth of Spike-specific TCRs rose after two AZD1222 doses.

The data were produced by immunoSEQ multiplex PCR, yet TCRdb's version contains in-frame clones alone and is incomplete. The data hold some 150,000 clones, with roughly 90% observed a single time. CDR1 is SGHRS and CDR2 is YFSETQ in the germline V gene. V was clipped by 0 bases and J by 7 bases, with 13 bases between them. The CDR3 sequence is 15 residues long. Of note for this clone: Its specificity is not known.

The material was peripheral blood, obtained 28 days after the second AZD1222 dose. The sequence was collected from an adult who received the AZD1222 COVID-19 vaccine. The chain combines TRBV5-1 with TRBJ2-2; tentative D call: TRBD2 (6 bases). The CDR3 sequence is CASSLDPGVNGELFF. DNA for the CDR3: TGCGCCAGCAGCTTGGACCCGGGAGTAAACGGGGAGCTGTTTTTT.